The source of this TCR beta chain is a study of radiation and T cells in renal cell carcinoma. Study-level findings and limits: Baseline intratumoral clonotype presence is unknown without pretreatment biopsies.

Turning to this clone: Antigen unknown.

The protocol was immunoSEQ multiplex PCR, while the TCRdb copy is restricted to in-frame clones and leaves out a portion. Among about 78,000 clones, about nine tenths were seen once, and the ten largest hold more than 5.5%. Time point here: blood 4 weeks post-SBRT, at nephrectomy. Treatment in this sample: 15 Gy SBRT to primary tumor, nephrectomy 4 weeks later. Nephrectomy followed 15 Gy stereotactic body radiation by 4 weeks. The V and J ends lost 5 bases and 0 bases respectively, with 10 bases between them. The CDR3 sequence is 15 residues long. Germline CDR1 and CDR2: SGHTA and FQGNSA. The source of this sequence is an older woman with renal cell carcinoma. The J gene is TRBJ2-2, the V gene TRBV7-2, with no clear D. Sequences were derived from blood, sampled from a patient whose treatment included radiotherapy and nephrectomy. CDR3 bases: TGTGCCAGCAGCAGCCTGAACGCGAACACCGGGGAGCTGTTTTTT. Protein product: CASSSLNANTGELFF.